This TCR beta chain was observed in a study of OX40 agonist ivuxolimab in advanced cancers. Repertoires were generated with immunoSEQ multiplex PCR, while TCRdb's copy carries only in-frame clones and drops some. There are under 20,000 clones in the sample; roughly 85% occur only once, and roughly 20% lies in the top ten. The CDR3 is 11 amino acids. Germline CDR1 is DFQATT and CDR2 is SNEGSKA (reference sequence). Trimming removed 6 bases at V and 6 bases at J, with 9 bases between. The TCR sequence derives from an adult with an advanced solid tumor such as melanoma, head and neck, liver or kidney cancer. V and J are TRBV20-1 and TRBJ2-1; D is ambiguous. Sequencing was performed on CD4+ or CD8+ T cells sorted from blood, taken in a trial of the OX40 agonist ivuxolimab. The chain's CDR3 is CSAPVINEQFF. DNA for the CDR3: TGCAGTGCCCCGGTTATCAATGAGCAGTTCTTC.